One TCR beta chain is described in this entry. The record originates from a study of blood T cell repertoires in COVID-19. Background on the study: Both acute and convalescent COVID-19 samples were obtained from the United States, Italy and Spain. T cells, B-cell-depleted T cells, or PBMCs provided the cDNA or gDNA that served as material.

Enrolment of Seattle patients took place during active infection, and they were followed longitudinally. Authors' processing steps: Counts of nucleated cells, estimated from reference gene primer amplification, were obtained. This table comes from immunoSEQ multiplex PCR, and its TCRdb copy is limited to in-frame clones, with some not included. The D gene and trimming were derived from the DNA, and the V and J assignments and clone size from that table. The sample lists approximately 260,000 clones; 88% were seen once. Germline V gene lookup returns CDR1 SEHNR and CDR2 FQNEAQ (reference sequence). This CDR3 has 14 amino acids. V lost 1 base and J 8 bases, leaving 12 bases between the germline ends.

This sequence originates from a woman between 65 and 79 years old with COVID-19, enrolled during active disease. This chain joins TRBV7-9 and TRBJ2-1; D is perhaps TRBD2 (6 bases). Sequencing was carried out using peripheral blood. CDR3 region: CASSLEGEAYEQFF. CDR3 bases: TGTGCCAGCAGCTTAGAAGGGGAGGCTTATGAGCAGTTCTTC.